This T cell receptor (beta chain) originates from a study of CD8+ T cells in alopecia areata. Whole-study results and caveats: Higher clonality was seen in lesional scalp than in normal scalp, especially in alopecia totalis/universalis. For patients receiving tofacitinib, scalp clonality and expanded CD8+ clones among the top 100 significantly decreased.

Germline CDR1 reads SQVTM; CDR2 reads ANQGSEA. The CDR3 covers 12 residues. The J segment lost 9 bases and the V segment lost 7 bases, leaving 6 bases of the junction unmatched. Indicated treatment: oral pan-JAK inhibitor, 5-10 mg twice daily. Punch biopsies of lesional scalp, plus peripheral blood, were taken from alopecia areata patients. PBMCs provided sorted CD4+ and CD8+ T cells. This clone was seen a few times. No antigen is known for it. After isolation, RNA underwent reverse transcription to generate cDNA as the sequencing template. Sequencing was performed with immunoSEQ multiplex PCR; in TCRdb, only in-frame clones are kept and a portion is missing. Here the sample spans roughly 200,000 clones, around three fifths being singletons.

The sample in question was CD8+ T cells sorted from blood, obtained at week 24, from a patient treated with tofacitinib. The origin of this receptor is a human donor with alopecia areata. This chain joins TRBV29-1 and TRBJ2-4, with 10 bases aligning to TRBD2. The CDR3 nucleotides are TGCAGCGGTAGCGGGGGGCAAGGCATTCAGTACTTC. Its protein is CSGSGGQGIQYF.